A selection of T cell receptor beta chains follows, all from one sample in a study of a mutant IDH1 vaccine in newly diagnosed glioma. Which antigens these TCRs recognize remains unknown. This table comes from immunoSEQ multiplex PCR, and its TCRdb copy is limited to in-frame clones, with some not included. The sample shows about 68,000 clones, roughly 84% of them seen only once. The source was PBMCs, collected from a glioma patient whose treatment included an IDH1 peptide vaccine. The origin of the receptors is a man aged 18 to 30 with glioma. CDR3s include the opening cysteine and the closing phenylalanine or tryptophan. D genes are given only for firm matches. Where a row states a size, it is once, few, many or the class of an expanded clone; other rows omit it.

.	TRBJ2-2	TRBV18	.	TGTGCCAGCTCACCGGGGGTCCACACCGGGGAGCTGTTTTTT	CASSPGVHTGELFF
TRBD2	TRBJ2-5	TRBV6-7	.	TGTGCCAGCAGTTACCCGAACGGGGAGGGATACCTGGGGGAGACCCAGTACTTC	CASSYPNGEGYLGETQYF
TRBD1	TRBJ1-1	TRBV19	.	TGTGCCAGTAGTATAGGGTACAGGGGGCGGACTGAAGCTTTCTTT	CASSIGYRGRTEAFF
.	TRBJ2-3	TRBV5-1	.	TGCGCCAGCAGCTTGAGTCCGGCTGCGCCCCGGGATACGCAGTATTTT	CASSLSPAAPRDTQYF
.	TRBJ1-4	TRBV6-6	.	TGTGCCAGCAGTATAAATGCCGGGAATGAAAAACTGTTTTTT	CASSINAGNEKLFF
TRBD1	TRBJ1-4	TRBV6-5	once	TGTGCCAGCAGTTACAAGGGGACAGGGGGTGAAAAACTGTTTTTT	CASSYKGTGGEKLFF
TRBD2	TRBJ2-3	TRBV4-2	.	TGTGCCAGCAGCCACTACAATAGCGGGGGGCGCACAGATACGCAGTATTTT	CASSHYNSGGRTDTQYF
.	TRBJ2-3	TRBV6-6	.	TGTGCCAGCAGCCCAGGGGGGTTCTTGGAGTATTTT	CASSPGGFLEYF
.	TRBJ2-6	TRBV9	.	TGTGCCAGCAGCGTAGAAGGCTCTGGGGCCAACGTCCTGACTTTC	CASSVEGSGANVLTF
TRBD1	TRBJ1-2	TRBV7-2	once	TGTGCCAGCAGCTTAGCAGGGACAGTTGGCTACACCTTC	CASSLAGTVGYTF
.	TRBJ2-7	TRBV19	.	TGTGCCAGTAGTATCCTTTTGACTGGGGCCGAGCAGTACTTC	CASSILLTGAEQYF
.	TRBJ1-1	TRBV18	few	TGTGCCAGCTCACCGTCAGGGCCCACTGAAGCTTTCTTT	CASSPSGPTEAFF
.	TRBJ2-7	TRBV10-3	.	TGTGCCATCAGTGAGCGAGTTACAGGGCGCTCCGAGCAGTACTTC	CAISERVTGRSEQYF
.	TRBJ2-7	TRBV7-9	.	TGTGCCAGCAGCCGTCCCGGGGCGATGGAGCAGTACTTC	CASSRPGAMEQYF
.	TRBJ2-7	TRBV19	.	TGTGCCAGTAGTATAGTGAGCGACGCAACCTACGAGCAGTACTTC	CASSIVSDATYEQYF
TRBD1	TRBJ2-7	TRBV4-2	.	TGTGCCAGCAGCCAAAGACAGGGGGGCTTCGACGAGCAGTACTTC	CASSQRQGGFDEQYF
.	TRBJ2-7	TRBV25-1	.	TGTGCCAGCATCGGTGGCTACGAGCAGTACTTC	CASIGGYEQYF
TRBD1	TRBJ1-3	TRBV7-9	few	TGTGCCAGCACACCCGGGACAGGGATAAACACCATATATTTT	CASTPGTGINTIYF
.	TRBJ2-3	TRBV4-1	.	TGCGCCAGCGCCCCCGATAGGGGGGGAACAGATACGCAGTATTTT	CASAPDRGGTDTQYF
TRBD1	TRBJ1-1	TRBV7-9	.	TGTGCCAGCAGCTCCCGGGGAACGGAGGGGGCCTTGGATGGAGCTTTCTTT	CASSSRGTEGALDGAFF
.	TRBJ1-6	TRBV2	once	TGTGCCAGTAAGATCGGGCAGGCACGCTCTCCCCTCCACTTT	CASKIGQARSPLHF
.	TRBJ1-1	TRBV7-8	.	TGTGCCAGCAGCTTATGGCAGAACACTGAAGCTTTCTTT	CASSLWQNTEAFF
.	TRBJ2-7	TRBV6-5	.	TGTGCCAGCATGGTGGGAAGGGCGTCCTACGAGCAGTACTTC	CASMVGRASYEQYF
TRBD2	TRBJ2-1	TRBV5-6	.	TGTGCCAGCAGCTTTCGGACTAGCGGGGGGACCTACAATGAGCAGTTCTTC	CASSFRTSGGTYNEQFF
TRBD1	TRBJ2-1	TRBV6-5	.	TGTGCCAGCAGTACGGACAGGGGGCGCAATGAGCAGTTCTTC	CASSTDRGRNEQFF
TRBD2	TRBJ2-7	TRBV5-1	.	TGCGCCAGCAGCCATAGCGGGAGGGCTGACGAGCAGTACTTC	CASSHSGRADEQYF
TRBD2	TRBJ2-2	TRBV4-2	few	TGTGCCAGCAGCCCGCGGGAGGTTGCGAACACCGGGGAGCTGTTTTTT	CASSPREVANTGELFF
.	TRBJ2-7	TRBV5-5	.	TGTGCCAGCAGCTTGTTAGGAGGCGAGGTCCACGAGCAGTACTTC	CASSLLGGEVHEQYF
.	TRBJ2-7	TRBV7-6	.	TGTGCCAGCAGCTTAGCCCCGCCGGGAGCGGGCGAGCAGTACTTC	CASSLAPPGAGEQYF
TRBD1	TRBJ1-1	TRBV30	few	TGTGCCTGGAGGGGACAGGGGGCGATACCGAACACTGAAGCTTTCTTT	CAWRGQGAIPNTEAFF
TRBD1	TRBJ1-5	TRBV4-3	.	TGCGCCAGCAGCCAAACAACCGGGACAGGGCCCTCTCAGCCCCAGCATTTT	CASSQTTGTGPSQPQHF
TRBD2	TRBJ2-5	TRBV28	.	TGTGCCAGCAGCCCCTCCCCAAGGGCTAGCGGGTACCAAGAGACCCAGTACTTC	CASSPSPRASGYQETQYF
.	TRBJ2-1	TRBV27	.	TGTGCCAGCAGTTTATACTCCGGTGGCGGACTCAACAATGAGCAGTTCTTC	CASSLYSGGGLNNEQFF
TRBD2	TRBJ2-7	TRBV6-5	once	TGTGCCAGCAACCGACCGGGACTAACTTACGAGCAGTACTTC	CASNRPGLTYEQYF
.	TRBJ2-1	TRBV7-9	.	TGTGCCAGCAGCCCCCGAGGGTTAGCGACCCTGTACAATGAGCAGTTCTTC	CASSPRGLATLYNEQFF
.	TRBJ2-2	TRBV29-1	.	TGCAGCGTCTCGGGCCTTATGGCCGGGGAGCTGTTTTTT	CSVSGLMAGELFF
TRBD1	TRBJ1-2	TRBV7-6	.	TGTGCCAGCAGCGGAGGGGGGACAGGCTATGGCTACACCTTC	CASSGGGTGYGYTF
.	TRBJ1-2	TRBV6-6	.	TGTGCCAGCAGTTCGACAGCGTTTAACTATGGCTACACCTTC	CASSSTAFNYGYTF
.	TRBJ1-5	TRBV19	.	TGTGCCAGTAGTATAGCAGGCAGGCCCCAGCATTTT	CASSIAGRPQHF
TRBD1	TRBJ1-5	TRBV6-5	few	TGTGCCACCGCGACAGGGGGCAACCAGCCCCAGCATTTT	CATATGGNQPQHF
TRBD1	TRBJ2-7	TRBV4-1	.	TGCGCCAGCAGCCAAGGCCGACAGGGGTCCTACGAGCAGTACTTC	CASSQGRQGSYEQYF
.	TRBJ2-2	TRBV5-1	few	TGCGCCAGCAGCTTGGGTCACAGGGACCCGAACACCGGGGAGCTGTTTTTT	CASSLGHRDPNTGELFF
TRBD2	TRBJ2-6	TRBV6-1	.	TGTGCCAGCAGTAAAGCCGGGAGGGCGGGTGGCTCTGGGGCCAACGTCCTGACTTTC	CASSKAGRAGGSGANVLTF
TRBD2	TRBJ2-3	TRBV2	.	TGTGCCAGCAGAAGCAGGGGACTAGCGGGAAACACAGATACGCAGTATTTT	CASRSRGLAGNTDTQYF